The rows below give T cell receptor beta chains drawn from one sample of a study of blood T cell repertoires in COVID-19. Measured with immunoSEQ multiplex PCR; TCRdb has only the in-frame clones, and not every one. Of 110,000 or so clones in the sample, nearly 90% were seen once. Input material: peripheral blood. These receptors were taken from a woman between 65 and 79 years old who had recovered from COVID-19. Both conserved end residues are part of each CDR3. A D gene is named only where the DNA matches it firmly. The listing skips clone size in some rows; elsewhere it reads once, few, many or a size class.

d_call clone_size j_call v_call cdr3_nt cdr3_aa
TRBD2 . TRBJ2-3 TRBV14 TGTGCCAGCAGCTCGACTAGCGGGAAAGTGTGGAGCACAGATACGCAGTATTTT CASSSTSGKVWSTDTQYF
. . TRBJ2-5 TRBV7-2 TGTGCCAGCAGCACGGGACTCCGTCGCGGAGAGACCCAGTACTTC CASSTGLRRGETQYF
. . TRBJ2-4 TRBV28 TGTGCCAGCAGTTTAAGGAGTATTTACATTCAGTACTTC CASSLRSIYIQYF
. . TRBJ1-6 TRBV21-1 TGTGCCAGCAGTGGACAAGTAACAAATTCACCCCTCCACTTT CASSGQVTNSPLHF
. . TRBJ1-3 TRBV28 TGTGCCAGCAGTGGATCGGGTAGCTCTGGAAACACCATATATTTT CASSGSGSSGNTIYF
. . TRBJ2-2 TRBV28 TGTGCCAGCCGGTGTCGATTGGTGGGAGCGCGATGCACCGGGGAGCTGTTTTTT CASRCRLVGARCTGELFF
TRBD1 . TRBJ2-1 TRBV7-9 TGTGCCAGCAGCCGGGACAGGTGGGCGGATGAGCAGTTCTTC CASSRDRWADEQFF
. once TRBJ2-1 TRBV27 TGTGCCAGCAGTTCCTACTTTAACAATGAGCAGTTCTTC CASSSYFNNEQFF
. . TRBJ1-5 TRBV12-3/TRBV12-4 TGTGCCAGCAGTTCTACAGAGAATCAGCCCCAGCATTTT CASSSTENQPQHF
TRBD2 . TRBJ2-3 TRBV2 TGTGCCAGCGCGCGGGGGGGTAGCACAGATACGCAGTATTTT CASARGGSTDTQYF
. . TRBJ1-2 TRBV6-1 TGTGCCAGCAGTGAAGCGGGGGGGCCGGTTGGCTACACCTTC CASSEAGGPVGYTF
. . TRBJ2-3 TRBV3-1/TRBV3-2 TGTGCCAGCAGCCCGACCAGGGGGGAGAGGACAGATACGCAGTATTTT CASSPTRGERTDTQYF
. . TRBJ2-6 TRBV5-1 TGCGCCAGCAGGCTACAGGGAGCTGGGGCCAACGTCCTGACTTTC CASRLQGAGANVLTF
TRBD1 . TRBJ1-5 TRBV12-3/TRBV12-4 TGTGCCAGCAGACAGGGGGCTCAGCCCCAGCATTTT CASRQGAQPQHF
TRBD2 . TRBJ2-3 TRBV9 TGTGCCAGCAGCGTGGCGGGGGGTGCTAGCACAGATACGCAGTATTTT CASSVAGGASTDTQYF
TRBD1 . TRBJ2-7 TRBV15 TGTGCCACCAGCAGAGGGGACGCGGCAGGGGGTAGCGAGCAGTACTTC CATSRGDAAGGSEQYF
TRBD1 . TRBJ1-1 TRBV6-2/TRBV6-3 TGTGCCAGCAGTTCTCCGGGACAGCCGAACACTGAAGCTTTCTTT CASSSPGQPNTEAFF
TRBD2 . TRBJ2-1 TRBV7-3 TGTGCCAGCAGCCCCCCTCGGGGGGGGGTCAATGAGCAGTTCTTC CASSPPRGGVNEQFF
. . TRBJ2-5 TRBV30 TGTGCCTGGAGTGTGCGGCACCAAGAGACCCAGTACTTC CAWSVRHQETQYF
. . TRBJ2-7 TRBV11-3 TGTGCCAGCAGCTTCCGGACTGACTACGAGCAGTACTTC CASSFRTDYEQYF
. . TRBJ2-7 TRBV18 TGTGCCAGCTCACCAGGCCGGGACGAGCAGTACTTC CASSPGRDEQYF
. . TRBJ1-2 TRBV6-2/TRBV6-3 TGTGCCAGCAGCAAAACCGGGACACCGTATGGCTACACCTTC CASSKTGTPYGYTF
. . TRBJ1-4 TRBV15 TGTGCCACCAGCAGAGATCAGACAAGCGAAAAACTGTTTTTT CATSRDQTSEKLFF
TRBD2 few TRBJ2-7 TRBV19 TGTGCCAGTAGCAGGACTAGCGGGGTATACGAGCAGTACTTC CASSRTSGVYEQYF
TRBD1 . TRBJ2-2 TRBV7-8 TGTGCCAGCAGCTCCTACAGGGGCGGAGGGGAGCTGTTTTTT CASSSYRGGGELFF
. . TRBJ2-7 TRBV6-5 TGTGCCAGCAGTTACTCTGGCCAGGGTTCCTACGAGCAGTACTTC CASSYSGQGSYEQYF
. few TRBJ1-2 TRBV6-5 TGTGCCAGCAGACCACCGGGGGTGAACTATGGCTACACCTTC CASRPPGVNYGYTF
TRBD2 . TRBJ2-7 TRBV6-5 TGTGCCAGCGCATGGGCTAGCGGGAGGGGCGAGCAGTACTTC CASAWASGRGEQYF
TRBD1 . TRBJ2-7 TRBV5-1 TGCGCCAGCAGCCTCAGGGGGAGTGAGTACGAGCAGTACTTC CASSLRGSEYEQYF
TRBD1 . TRBJ2-1 TRBV5-5 TGTGCCAGCAGCGGGACAGGGGGGACGGTTTACAATGAGCAGTTCTTC CASSGTGGTVYNEQFF
. . TRBJ1-1 TRBV5-1 TGCGCCAGCAGCATTACCGGAGACACTGAAGCTTTCTTT CASSITGDTEAFF
TRBD1 . TRBJ1-4 TRBV15 TGTGCCACCAGCTACAGGGGCGGCGGGGAAAAACTGTTTTTT CATSYRGGGEKLFF
. . TRBJ2-7 TRBV5-6 TGTGCCAGCAGCCTGGGCTCCACTAGCTTGGAGAAATCCTACGAGCAGTACTTC CASSLGSTSLEKSYEQYF
TRBD1 . TRBJ1-1 TRBV4-3 TGCGCCAGCAGCCACGGACAGGGTACTGAAGCTTTCTTT CASSHGQGTEAFF
TRBD2 few TRBJ2-5 TRBV7-2 TGTGCCAGCAGCTTTTACCTCGGGGGGGAGACCCAGTACTTC CASSFYLGGETQYF
. . TRBJ1-2 TRBV30 TGTGCCTGGAGTGTATTGGGTTGGGAGGGCTACACCTTC CAWSVLGWEGYTF
. . TRBJ2-2 TRBV27 TGTGCCAGCAGTTTGCGCAGGGGATTGGAGCTGTTTTTT CASSLRRGLELFF
TRBD2 . TRBJ2-1 TRBV9 TGTGCCAGCAGCTTGGGACTAGCGGCCTACAATGAGCAGTTCTTC CASSLGLAAYNEQFF
TRBD1 . TRBJ1-2 TRBV14 TGTGCCGCGGGGGGACAGGGGCGACTCGAGGGGTATGGCTACACCTTC CAAGGQGRLEGYGYTF
TRBD1 . TRBJ1-5 TRBV2 TGTGCCAGCAGTGGGACAGGGGGCGATCAGCCCCAGCATTTT CASSGTGGDQPQHF
. . TRBJ2-4 TRBV5-6 TGTGCCAGCAGCTTGGTAGGAGTCCTAAACATTCAGTACTTC CASSLVGVLNIQYF
. . TRBJ2-1 TRBV9 TGTGCCAGCAGCCCCCCCCAGCGGGCGGCCTACAATGAGCAGTTCTTC CASSPPQRAAYNEQFF
TRBD1 . TRBJ1-1 TRBV7-2 TGTGCCAGCAGCCGGGACAGGGTGCTGGGCACTGAAGCTTTCTTT CASSRDRVLGTEAFF
TRBD1 . TRBJ2-1 TRBV28 TGTGCCAGCAGGACCTCTCCGGGACAGGGGCGGGATGAGCAGTTCTTC CASRTSPGQGRDEQFF
. . TRBJ2-7 TRBV7-3 TGTGCCAGCAGCTCTGGGACTCTCGGGGGGCAGTACTTC CASSSGTLGGQYF
TRBD1 . TRBJ1-3 TRBV5-1 TGCGCCTCGGTCGTTCGGCAGGAACAGGGGGTCTCTGGAAACACCATATATTTT CASVVRQEQGVSGNTIYF
. . TRBJ2-3 TRBV4-1 TGCGCCAGCAGCCAAGATGGGGCCAATACGCAGTATTTT CASSQDGANTQYF
. . TRBJ1-2 TRBV5-1 TGCGCCAGCAGCTTAAACACCGACAAACACTATGGCTACACCTTC CASSLNTDKHYGYTF
. . TRBJ2-1 TRBV3-1/TRBV3-2 TGTGCCAGCAGCCTCTTATTCGGCGGATTAAGCTCCTACAATGAGCAGTTCTTC CASSLLFGGLSSYNEQFF
TRBD2 . TRBJ2-5 TRBV28 TGTGCCAGCAGTTCCCCAGCGGGAGGAGGGGAGACCCAGTACTTC CASSSPAGGGETQYF
TRBD1 . TRBJ1-2 TRBV11-2 TGTGCCAGCAGCTTAAGTTCCGGGACAGGATATAGCTACACCTTC CASSLSSGTGYSYTF
. . TRBJ1-4 TRBV5-1 TGCGCCAGCGGTGGACAGCCCGGCGAAAAACTGTTTTTT CASGGQPGEKLFF